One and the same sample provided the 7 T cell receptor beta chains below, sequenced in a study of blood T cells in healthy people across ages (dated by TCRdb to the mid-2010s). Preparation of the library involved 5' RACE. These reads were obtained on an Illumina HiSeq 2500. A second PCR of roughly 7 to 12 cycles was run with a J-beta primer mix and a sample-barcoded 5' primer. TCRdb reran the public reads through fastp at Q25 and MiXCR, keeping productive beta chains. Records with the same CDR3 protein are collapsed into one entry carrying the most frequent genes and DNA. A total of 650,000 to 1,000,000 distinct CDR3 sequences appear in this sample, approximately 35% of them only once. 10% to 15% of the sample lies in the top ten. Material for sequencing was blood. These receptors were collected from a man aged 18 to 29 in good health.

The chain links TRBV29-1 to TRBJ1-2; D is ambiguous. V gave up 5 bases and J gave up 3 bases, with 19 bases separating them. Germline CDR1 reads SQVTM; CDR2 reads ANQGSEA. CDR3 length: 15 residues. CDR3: CSVSRVAAVDYGYTF. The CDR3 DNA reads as TGCAGCGTTTCCCGGGTCGCGGCAGTCGACTATGGCTACACCTTC. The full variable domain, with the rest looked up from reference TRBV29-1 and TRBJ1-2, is SAVISQKPSRDICQRGTSLTIQCQVDSQVTMMFWYRQQPGQSLTLIATANQGSEATYESGFVIDKFPISRPNLTFSTLTVSNMSPEDSSIYLCSVSRVAAVDYGYTFGSGTRLTVV.

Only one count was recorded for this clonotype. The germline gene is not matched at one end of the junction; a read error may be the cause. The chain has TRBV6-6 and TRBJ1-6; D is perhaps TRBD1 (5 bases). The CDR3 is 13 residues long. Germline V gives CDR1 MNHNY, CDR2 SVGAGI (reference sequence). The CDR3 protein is CASRDDSNSPPHF. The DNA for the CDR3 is TGTGCCAGCAGAGACGACAGCAATTCACCCCCCCACTTT.

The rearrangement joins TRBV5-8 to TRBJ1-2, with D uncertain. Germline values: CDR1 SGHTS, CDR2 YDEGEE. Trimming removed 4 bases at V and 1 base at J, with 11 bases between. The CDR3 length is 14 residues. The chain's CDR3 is CASSVRRINYGYTF. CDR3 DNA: TGTGCCAGCAGCGTTCGGCGGATTAACTATGGCTACACCTTC.

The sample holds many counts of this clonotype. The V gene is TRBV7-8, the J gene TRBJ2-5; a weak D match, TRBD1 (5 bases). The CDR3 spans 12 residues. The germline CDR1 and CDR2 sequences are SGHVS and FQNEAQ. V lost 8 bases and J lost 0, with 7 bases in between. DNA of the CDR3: TGTGCCAGCGGGGCCTACCAAGAGACCCAGTACTTC. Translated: CASGAYQETQYF.

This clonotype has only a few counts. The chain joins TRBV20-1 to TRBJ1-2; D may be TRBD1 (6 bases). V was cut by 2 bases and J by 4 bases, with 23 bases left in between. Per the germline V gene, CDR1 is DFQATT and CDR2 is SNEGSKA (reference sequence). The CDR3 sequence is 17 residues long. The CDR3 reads CSARSQTGGWRAYGYTF. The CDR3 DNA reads TGCAGTGCTAGATCGCAGACAGGTGGTTGGAGGGCCTATGGCTACACCTTC.

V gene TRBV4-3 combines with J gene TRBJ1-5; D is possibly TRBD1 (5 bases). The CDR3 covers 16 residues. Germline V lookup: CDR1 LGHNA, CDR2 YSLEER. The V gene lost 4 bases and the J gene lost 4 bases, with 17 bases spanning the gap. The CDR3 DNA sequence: TGCGCCAGCAGCCTGATGGTCGGGGCAAGGAATCAGCCCCAGCATTTT. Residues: CASSLMVGARNQPQHF.

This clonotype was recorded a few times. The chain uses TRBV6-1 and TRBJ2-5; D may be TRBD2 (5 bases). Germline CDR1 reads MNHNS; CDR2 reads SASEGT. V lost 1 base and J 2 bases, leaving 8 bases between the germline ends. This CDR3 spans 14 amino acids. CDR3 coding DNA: TGTGCCAGCAGTGAAGGTCGGGGACAAGAGACCCAGTACTTC. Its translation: CASSEGRGQETQYF.